What follows describes a single TCR beta chain. These data come from a study of blood T cell repertoires in COVID-19. Study in general: Whether acute or convalescent, the COVID-19 samples came from the United States, Italy and Spain. In each case, the material was cDNA or gDNA derived from T cells, B-cell-depleted T cells, or PBMCs.

Trimming at V came to 6 bases and at J to 5 bases, leaving 9 bases not matched to a gene. Germline CDR1 MNHEY, CDR2 SVGAGI. The CDR3 runs 14 residues. The study recruited people aged about 18 to 89 years across approximately 24 US areas. Repertoires were generated with immunoSEQ multiplex PCR, while TCRdb's copy carries only in-frame clones and drops some. The sample records roughly 400,000 clones, less than 95% being singletons. The sample was PBMCs or T cells enriched from blood (not recorded which). The rearrangement links TRBV6-5 to TRBJ1-2; 7 bases line up with TRBD1. This clonotype originated in a man younger than 35 who had recovered from COVID-19. The CDR3 region is CASRDRSALYGYTF. As DNA, the CDR3 is TGTGCCAGCAGGGACAGGTCCGCCCTATATGGCTACACCTTC.